The T cell receptor (beta chain) described here comes from a study of cytomegalovirus exposure and HLA in healthy donors. PCR was performed using 60 Vbeta and 13 Jbeta primers. Some clones are missing from TCRdb's copy, which holds only in-frame ones; the method was immunoSEQ multiplex PCR. The sample consists of 150,000 to 200,000 clones, about 70% of them appearing once. The ends lost 6 bases at V and 5 bases at J; junction bases unmatched: 14. CDR3 length: 17 residues. Germline V lookup: CDR1 SGHVS, CDR2 FQNEAQ. This receptor was obtained from a woman between 25 and 40 years old in good health and CMV-seronegative. What was sequenced was PBMCs. The V and J genes are TRBV7-8 and TRBJ2-7; 12 bases fit TRBD2. The CDR3 reads CASSFALAGGREDEQYF. CDR3 bases: TGTGCCAGCAGTTTCGCCCTAGCGGGGGGGAGGGAAGACGAGCAGTACTTC.